The source of this T cell receptor beta chain is a study of CXCR3-negative and CXCR3-positive naive CD8 T cells. The study's findings and limits: Much lower diversity was found in memory CD8+ cells, while both naive subsets had comparably high diversity. The TRB CDR3s that CXCR3-positive naive cells carried were more hydrophobic than those of CXCR3-negative naive cells.

Notes on this clonotype: Its specificity is unknown.

Sorts that each held roughly 300,000 cells were run in triplicate for every CD8+ T cell subset. A CD45RO-CCR7+CD27+CD95- profile was what naive CD8+ T cells displayed. The CDR3 runs 12 residues. CDR1 and CDR2 (germline): SEHNR, FQNEAQ (reference sequence). cDNA libraries for TRB were generated by 5' RACE incorporating UMI labels. From the 5' RACE reads, TCRdb lists one entry per CDR3 protein and no DNA. This sample lists about 41,000 distinct CDR3 sequences; its ten largest clones have around 1.9%. What was sequenced was naive CXCR3- CD8+ T cells from blood. The sample's subset: CD45RO-CCR7+CD27+CD95- naive CD8+ T cells lacking CXCR3 (TNR3-). The clonotype was recovered from a human donor in good health. Some clones in this sample may be carry-over from other donors' samples. The chain is built from TRBV7-9 and TRBJ2-7. Here the CDR3 reads CASSLDDHEQYF. The variable domain in full, with the rest retrieved from reference TRBV7-9 and TRBJ2-7, is DTGVSQNPRHKITKRGQNVTFRCDPISEHNRLYWYRQTLGQGPEFLTYFQNEAQLEKSRLLSDRFSAERPKGSFSTLEIQRTEQGDSAMYLCASSLDDHEQYFGPGTRLTVT.